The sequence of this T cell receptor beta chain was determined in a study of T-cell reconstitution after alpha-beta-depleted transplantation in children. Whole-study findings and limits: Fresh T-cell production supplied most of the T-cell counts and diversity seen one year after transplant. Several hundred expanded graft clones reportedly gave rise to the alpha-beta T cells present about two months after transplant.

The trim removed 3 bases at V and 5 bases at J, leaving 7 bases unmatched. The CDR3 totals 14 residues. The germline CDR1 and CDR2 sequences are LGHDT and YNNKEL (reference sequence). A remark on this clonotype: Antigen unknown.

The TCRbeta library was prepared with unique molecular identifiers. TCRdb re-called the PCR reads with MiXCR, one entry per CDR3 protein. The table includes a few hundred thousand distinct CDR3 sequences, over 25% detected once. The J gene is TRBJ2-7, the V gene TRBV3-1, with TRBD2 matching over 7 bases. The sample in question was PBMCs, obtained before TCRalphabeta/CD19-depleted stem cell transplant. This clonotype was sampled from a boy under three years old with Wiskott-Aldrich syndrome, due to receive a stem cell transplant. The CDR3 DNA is TGTGCCAGCAGCCAGCTGGGACTATTCCACGAGCAGTACTTC. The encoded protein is CASSQLGLFHEQYF.